The sequence of this T cell receptor (beta chain) was determined in a study of shared clonotypes between healthy human individuals. Findings and caveats of the study: Sharing of clonotypes among donors was expected to vary with sequencing depth.

This table comes from immunoSEQ multiplex PCR, and its TCRdb copy is limited to in-frame clones, with some not included. In the table there are almost 700,000 clones, about 90% of which are singletons. Selected positively for CCR7 and CD45RO-negative, naive CD8 cells excluded terminally differentiated effector memory CD45RA+ cells. Each donor was a Caucasian adult residing in Nashville, Tennessee. Germline V CDR1 and CDR2: MNHEY, SMNVEV (reference sequence). This CDR3 comprises 11 residues. Trimming took off 4 bases at V and 4 bases at J, with 3 bases between the two ends. Turning to this clone: Its antigen is currently unknown.

The chain recombines TRBV27 with TRBJ2-3, with D hard to call. Material: naive CD8+ T cells sorted from blood. The TCR sequence derives from a young man in good health. The CDR3 sequence: CASSSPDTQYF. The DNA of the CDR3 is TGTGCCAGCAGTTCCCCAGATACGCAGTATTTT.